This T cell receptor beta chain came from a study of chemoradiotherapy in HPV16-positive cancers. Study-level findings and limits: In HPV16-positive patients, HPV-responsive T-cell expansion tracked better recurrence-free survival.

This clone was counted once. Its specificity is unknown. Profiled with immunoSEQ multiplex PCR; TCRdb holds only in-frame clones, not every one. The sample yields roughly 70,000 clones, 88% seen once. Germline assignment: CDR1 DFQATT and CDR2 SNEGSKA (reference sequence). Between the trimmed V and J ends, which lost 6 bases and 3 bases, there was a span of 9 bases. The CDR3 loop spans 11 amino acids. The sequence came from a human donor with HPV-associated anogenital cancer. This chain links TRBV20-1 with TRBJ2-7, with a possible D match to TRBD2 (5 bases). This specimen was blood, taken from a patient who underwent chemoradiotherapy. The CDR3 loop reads CSAPEGYEQYF. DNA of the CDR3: TGCAGTGCCCCCGAGGGCTACGAGCAGTACTTC.